A single sample gave rise to the 10 T cell receptor beta chains below, sequenced in a study of T cell responses to AZD1222 COVID-19 vaccine. Profiling relied on immunoSEQ multiplex PCR, and the TCRdb table lists in-frame clones only, not all of them. The sample has some 100,000 clones, about nine tenths seen once. The sample consisted of peripheral blood, taken on day 0 of AZD1222 vaccination. Receptor source: an adult in good health.

This sequence joins TRBV12-2 and TRBJ2-7; the tabulated D call, TRBD2, remains unverified against the DNA. TRBV12-2 is flagged as a pseudogene. The CDR3 covers 12 residues. The DNA for the CDR3 is TGTGCAAGTCGCCTACGAGTCAACGAGCAGTACTTC. Its translation is CASRLRVNEQYF.

The CDR3 DNA reads as TGTGCCAGCTCAGCCAATATAGCGGGAGTCTTACTATCCTACGAGCAGTACTTC. It is translated as CASSANIAGVLLSYEQYF. This chain uses TRBV18 with TRBJ2-7, with 9 bases matching TRBD2. The J segment lost 1 base and the V segment lost 5 bases, leaving 15 bases of the junction unmatched. Germline values: CDR1 KGHSH, CDR2 LQKENI. This CDR3 comprises 18 residues.

V is TRBV5-1 and J is TRBJ2-7, with no clear D. Germline V gene data show CDR1 as SGHRS and CDR2 as YFSETQ. The ends were cut back, 0 bases at V and 2 bases at J, with 9 bases in the middle. CDR3 length equals 14 residues. The CDR3 nucleotides are TGCGCCAGCAGCTTGGGGTCCGGCGCCTACGAGCAGTACTTC. Its translation: CASSLGSGAYEQYF.

V gene TRBV4-2 combines with J gene TRBJ2-1, with TRBD2 as a possible D gene (5 bases). Germline CDR1 is LGHNA and CDR2 is YNFKEQ. CDR3 length: 16 amino acids. Deletions cut 1 base from V and 0 bases from J, with 10 bases between. CDR3 nucleotides: TGTGCCAGCAGCCAAGCGAGCGGCAGCTCCTACAATGAGCAGTTCTTC. Translated: CASSQASGSSYNEQFF.

In the case of this clone: Other DNA sequences in this sample translate to the same CDR3. V usage is TRBV5-6 and J usage is TRBJ2-5; no firm D call. Germline assignment: CDR1 SGHDT and CDR2 YYEEEE. This CDR3 contains 13 residues. V was cut by 4 bases and J by 3 bases, with 10 bases left in between. CDR3 DNA sequence: TGTGCCAGCAGCCCAACGACCAAAGAGACCCAGTACTTC. It specifies CASSPTTKETQYF.

About this clone: The same CDR3 arises from other DNA sequences in this sample as well. This chain uses TRBV7-2 with TRBJ2-3; D remains unclear. This CDR3 region has 13 residues. CDR1 and CDR2 (germline): SGHTA, FQGNSA. Trimming cost V 1 base and J 2 bases, with 4 bases left between them. The CDR3 sequence: CASSLGATDTQYF. CDR3 DNA sequence: TGTGCCAGCAGCTTAGGGGCCACAGATACGCAGTATTTT.

The chain recombines TRBV6-5 with TRBJ1-1, with a possible D match to TRBD1 (6 bases). CDR3 size: 14 residues. Germline V gives CDR1 MNHEY, CDR2 SVGAGI. V dropped 7 bases and J dropped 1 base, with 13 bases sitting between them. The CDR3 coding sequence is TGTGCCAGCAATCCTACAGGGAGGAACACTGAAGCTTTCTTT. Its translation is CASNPTGRNTEAFF.

This clone was picked up one time. The chain carries TRBV30 and TRBJ1-5; D not resolved. This CDR3 region has 12 residues. Looked up from germline, CDR1 is GTSNPN and CDR2 is SVGIG (reference sequence). V gave up 3 bases and J gave up 5 bases, with 8 bases separating them. CDR3 DNA sequence: TGTGCCTGGAGCCGGCTAGATCAGCCCCAGCATTTT. Its translation: CAWSRLDQPQHF.

This sequence joins TRBV30 and TRBJ1-2; the D gene is possibly TRBD1 (5 bases). This CDR3 has 14 residues. The germline V and J ends were trimmed by 3 bases and 2 bases, with 13 bases remaining between them. Germline-derived CDR1 and CDR2 are GTSNPN and SVGIG (reference sequence). CDR3 region: CAWSAQGTNYGYTF. The CDR3 DNA reads TGTGCCTGGAGCGCCCAGGGAACCAACTATGGCTACACCTTC.

The chain joins TRBV4-2 to TRBJ1-5, with 10 bases aligning to TRBD1. CDR1 LGHNA and CDR2 YNFKEQ come from the germline V gene. V lost 3 bases, J lost 7 bases, and 9 bases stayed unmatched. This CDR3 is 16 amino acids long. For the CDR3, the DNA is TGTGCCAGCAGCCAGAGTTCGGGACAGGGGAGCCAGCCCCAGCATTTT. Translating gives CASSQSSGQGSQPQHF.